Sequencing of this TCR beta chain was carried out in a study of blood T cell repertoires in COVID-19. In the study overall: Samples representing acute and convalescent COVID-19 were sourced from the United States, Italy and Spain. PBMCs, B-cell-depleted T cells, or T cells provided the cDNA or gDNA that made up the material.

This clone was seen a handful of times. Relative to the germline gene, one junction end is altered; a read error may explain this. In the original workflow: Amplifying reference gene primers gave estimates of nucleated cell counts. Clones were read by immunoSEQ multiplex PCR, and TCRdb kept only the in-frame ones, dropping some. Clone size and V and J calls were adopted from that table, with D and trimming inferred from the DNA. The sample consists of around 150,000 clones, approximately 80% of them appearing once. This CDR3 has 15 amino acids. Germline lookup yields CDR1 LGHNA and CDR2 YNFKEQ. The sample was peripheral blood. This clonotype was sampled from a man aged 55-75 years with acute or convalescent COVID-19. This sequence joins TRBV4-2 and TRBJ2-1; 11 positions agree with TRBD2. The CDR3, as DNA: TGTGCCAGCAGCCAAGATCAGCTAGCGGGGGGCGTGCCCATCTTC. Protein product: CASSQDQLAGGVPIF.